Listed below are T cell receptor beta chains from one sample, sequenced in a study of shared clonotypes between healthy human individuals. Sequencing was performed with immunoSEQ multiplex PCR; in TCRdb, only in-frame clones are kept and a portion is missing. There are some 2,500,000 clones in the sample; 93% occur only once, and around 0.37% lies in the top ten. Sequencing used naive CD4+ T cells from PBMCs. These receptors were obtained from a man aged 18-30 years in good health. Some clones in this sample may be carry-over from other donors' samples. The conserved cysteine and the conserved F or W are not part of the CDR3 here. Fields, in order: V gene, J gene, CDR3 protein.

TRBV4-1	TRBJ2-5	ASSQTPEGTQY
TRBV27	TRBJ2-7	ASSSSGNYYEQY
TRBV2	TRBJ2-6	ASGDRGQIGANVLT
TRBV28	TRBJ1-5	ASTWGRAQPQH
TRBV5-1	TRBJ2-1	ASSLGLAEYNEQF
TRBV5-4	TRBJ1-2	ASSLTPGTGGGYT
TRBV18	TRBJ2-1	ASSPYTSGSYNEQF
TRBV18	TRBJ2-1	ASSPPGHQLGSYNEQF
TRBV4-2	TRBJ1-2	ASSQAHGAAGNYGYT
TRBV2	TRBJ2-7	ASSELGEQY
TRBV28	TRBJ1-2	ASRRAGFVYT
TRBV25-1	TRBJ2-5	ASRDPARLPETQY
TRBV19	TRBJ1-5	ASSPVRNQPQH
TRBV5-4	TRBJ2-4	ASSLSLLENIQY
TRBV6-5	TRBJ1-2	ASRRGGRYGYT
TRBV7-2	TRBJ2-7	ASSSRGQGGYEQY
TRBV5-1	TRBJ1-1	ASSPQGLTEAF
TRBV6-6	TRBJ2-1	ASSYRAGVAYNEQF
TRBV28	TRBJ2-1	ASSRTGGNEQF
TRBV7-2	TRBJ1-2	ASSLGRGNGYT
TRBV27	TRBJ1-4	ASSLGRSATNEKLF
TRBV28	TRBJ2-5	ASSTRAQETQY
TRBV9	TRBJ2-7	ASSVVAGWGEQY
TRBV6-6	TRBJ1-2	ASYVGQGGGYT
TRBV19	TRBJ2-1	ASSLSQGLHEQF
TRBV11-1	TRBJ1-1	ASSLAQWGGAQITEAF
TRBV28	TRBJ1-1	ASSSPVAWNTEAF
TRBV5-6	TRBJ2-3	ASSLVAGGPTDTQY
TRBV10-3	TRBJ2-1	AISEPIGDRSFNEQF
TRBV7-2	TRBJ2-5	ASSLGLAGGLETQY
TRBV6-6	TRBJ1-4	ASTDRGSGTNEKLF
TRBV10-3	TRBJ2-1	AISDWRGSYNEQF